The rows below give T cell receptor beta chains drawn from one sample of a study of identical twins. In TCRdb, the 5' RACE reads were re-called with MiXCR into one record per CDR3 protein. The data hold just over 450,000 distinct CDR3 sequences, with 12% to 15% observed a single time. The same sample was also studied in work on yellow fever vaccine responses in identical twins.

The source material was CD4+ T cells sorted from blood. All receptors derive from a woman aged 18-35 years in good health. CDR3s include the opening cysteine and the closing phenylalanine or tryptophan. The order of the fields is clone size, V gene, J gene, D gene, CDR3 DNA, CDR3 protein. D genes are given only for firm matches. Clone size is shown for a subset of rows, as once, few, many or a class of expanded clone.

.	TRBV7-8	TRBJ2-1	.	TGTGCCAGCAGCCGCGACACAAACAATGAGCAGTTCTTC	CASSRDTNNEQFF
many	TRBV7-2	TRBJ2-4	.	TGTGCCAGCAGCTTAGCCGTCGACAAAAATCTAGCCAAAAACATTCAGTACTTC	CASSLAVDKNLAKNIQYF
.	TRBV19	TRBJ2-4	TRBD1	TGTGCCAGTAGCCCTGGGACAGGGAAAAACATTCAGTACTTC	CASSPGTGKNIQYF
.	TRBV10-2	TRBJ1-1	.	TGCGCCAGCAAGGGAGGGCAGATGAACACTGAAGCTTTCTTT	CASKGGQMNTEAFF
.	TRBV12-3/TRBV12-4	TRBJ2-1	.	TGTGCCAGCAGTTCCATACAGGGAAACAATGAGCAGTTCTTC	CASSSIQGNNEQFF
.	TRBV7-2	TRBJ2-7	.	TGTGCCAGCAGCTTAGGGACGGGGAAGGAGCAGTACTTC	CASSLGTGKEQYF
.	TRBV5-1	TRBJ2-2	.	TGCGCCAGCAGCCCGGAGGGGACCCTAAGGACCGGGGAGCTGTTTTTT	CASSPEGTLRTGELFF
many	TRBV28	TRBJ2-5	TRBD2	TGTGCCAGCGGTGGGAGGCGGGGGGGACCTTCACAAGAGACCCAGTACTTC	CASGGRRGGPSQETQYF
.	TRBV15	TRBJ2-3	.	TGTGCCACCAGGGCTCGCACAGATACGCAGTATTTT	CATRARTDTQYF
few	TRBV12-5	TRBJ2-2	.	TGTGCTAGTGGTTTGGTAGTAAAACAGAACACCGGGGAGCTGTTTTTT	CASGLVVKQNTGELFF
.	TRBV27	TRBJ2-6	.	TGTGCCAGCAGGTTTCAGAGCTCTGGGGCCAACGTCCTGACTTTC	CASRFQSSGANVLTF